This is a list of T cell receptor beta chains from one sample in a study of T-cell reconstitution after alpha-beta-depleted transplantation in children. TCRdb re-derived calls from the PCR reads in MiXCR, one entry per CDR3 protein. The sample records around 270,000 distinct CDR3 sequences, over 7% being singletons. This sample comprised peripheral blood, obtained 360 days after TCRalphabeta/CD19-depleted stem cell transplant. Receptor source: a female patient between 2 and 15 years old who had a stem cell transplant for Fanconi anemia, so the T cells may come from the graft donor. The CDR3 runs from the conserved cysteine through the conserved F or W. The order of the fields is V gene, clone size, J gene, D gene, CDR3 protein, CDR3 DNA. D genes are given only for firm matches. Not all rows give a size; the values are once, few, many and, for expanded clones, a class.

v_gene: TRBV6-5
abundance: many
j_gene: TRBJ2-7
d_gene: -
CDR3aa: CASSYSNRESFPYEQYF
CDR3nt: TGTGCCAGCAGTTACTCGAATCGCGAGTCTTTCCCCTACGAGCAGTACTTC

v_gene: TRBV6-1
abundance: many
j_gene: TRBJ2-5
d_gene: -
CDR3aa: CAITAGGLEETQYF
CDR3nt: TGTGCCATCACTGCCGGGGGTTTAGAAGAGACCCAGTACTTC

v_gene: TRBV29-1
abundance: many
j_gene: TRBJ1-4
d_gene: -
CDR3aa: CSVKGPGVNEKLFF
CDR3nt: TGCAGCGTCAAAGGACCGGGAGTTAATGAAAAACTGTTTTTT

v_gene: TRBV7-8
abundance: -
j_gene: TRBJ1-2
d_gene: -
CDR3aa: CASSFGDTNYGYTF
CDR3nt: TGTGCCAGCAGCTTTGGGGATACTAACTATGGCTACACCTTC

v_gene: TRBV9
abundance: many
j_gene: TRBJ1-5
d_gene: TRBD1
CDR3aa: CASSVGTGNNQPQHF
CDR3nt: TGTGCCAGCAGCGTAGGGACAGGAAATAATCAGCCCCAGCATTTT

v_gene: TRBV5-1
abundance: -
j_gene: TRBJ1-1
d_gene: -
CDR3aa: CASRVGRGAMNTEAFF
CDR3nt: TGCGCCAGCAGGGTGGGTCGAGGTGCCATGAACACTGAAGCTTTCTTT

v_gene: TRBV9
abundance: many
j_gene: TRBJ2-3
d_gene: TRBD1
CDR3aa: CASSAGQGAPTDTQYF
CDR3nt: TGTGCCAGCAGCGCTGGACAGGGGGCCCCAACAGATACGCAGTATTTT

v_gene: TRBV7-2
abundance: few
j_gene: TRBJ1-5
d_gene: -
CDR3aa: CASSLVPFGEPQHF
CDR3nt: TGTGCCAGCAGCTTAGTCCCCTTTGGGGAGCCCCAGCATTTT

v_gene: TRBV6-5
abundance: -
j_gene: TRBJ2-1
d_gene: -
CDR3aa: CASRFSSGDSNTNLFF
CDR3nt: TGTGCCAGCAGATTCTCTTCGGGGGACAGCAATACAAATCTGTTCTTC

v_gene: TRBV7-2
abundance: few
j_gene: TRBJ2-5
d_gene: -
CDR3aa: CASSHAGETQYF
CDR3nt: TGTGCCAGCAGCCACGCAGGGGAGACCCAGTACTTC

v_gene: TRBV28
abundance: few
j_gene: TRBJ1-2
d_gene: -
CDR3aa: CASSFSWGYTF
CDR3nt: TGTGCCAGCAGTTTCTCCTGGGGCTACACCTTC

v_gene: TRBV12-3/TRBV12-4
abundance: many
j_gene: TRBJ2-3
d_gene: -
CDR3aa: CASSLADKTTDTQYF
CDR3nt: TGTGCCAGCAGTTTAGCGGATAAGACCACAGATACGCAGTATTTT

v_gene: TRBV7-3
abundance: -
j_gene: TRBJ2-3
d_gene: -
CDR3aa: CASSLTAEGYQSTDTQYF
CDR3nt: TGTGCCAGCAGCTTAACGGCTGAGGGGTATCAGAGCACAGATACGCAGTATTTT

v_gene: TRBV20-1
abundance: many
j_gene: TRBJ2-2
d_gene: -
CDR3aa: CSARQTYPTGELFF
CDR3nt: TGCAGTGCTAGACAGACCTACCCCACCGGGGAGCTGTTTTTT

v_gene: TRBV3-1
abundance: -
j_gene: TRBJ2-1
d_gene: TRBD2
CDR3aa: CASSHGTSDEQFF
CDR3nt: TGTGCCAGCAGCCACGGGACTAGTGATGAGCAGTTCTTC

v_gene: TRBV6-2/TRBV6-3
abundance: many
j_gene: TRBJ1-2
d_gene: -
CDR3aa: CASNAVAQRAGYTF
CDR3nt: TGTGCCAGCAATGCGGTCGCCCAGCGAGCTGGCTACACCTTC

v_gene: TRBV29-1
abundance: many
j_gene: TRBJ2-3
d_gene: TRBD1
CDR3aa: CSVGRGRDTQYF
CDR3nt: TGCAGCGTTGGTAGGGGGCGAGATACGCAGTATTTT

v_gene: TRBV12-3/TRBV12-4
abundance: many
j_gene: TRBJ1-4
d_gene: TRBD1
CDR3aa: CASIRQGGTNEKLFF
CDR3nt: TGTGCCAGCATTCGACAGGGCGGAACTAATGAAAAACTGTTTTTT

v_gene: TRBV20-1
abundance: many
j_gene: TRBJ1-2
d_gene: TRBD1
CDR3aa: CSARIEAGGGYGYTF
CDR3nt: TGCAGTGCTAGGATTGAGGCAGGGGGAGGATATGGCTACACCTTC

v_gene: TRBV29-1
abundance: many
j_gene: TRBJ2-3
d_gene: -
CDR3aa: CSGGGAASKGLDTQYF
CDR3nt: TGCAGCGGGGGAGGCGCGGCTAGCAAGGGGTTGGATACGCAGTATTTT

v_gene: TRBV12-3/TRBV12-4
abundance: many
j_gene: TRBJ2-3
d_gene: -
CDR3aa: CASTPTHGGADTQYF
CDR3nt: TGTGCCAGCACTCCCACCCATGGAGGCGCAGATACGCAGTATTTT

v_gene: TRBV11-2
abundance: few
j_gene: TRBJ1-2
d_gene: TRBD1
CDR3aa: CASRSHTEGAKGYTF
CDR3nt: TGTGCCAGCAGGTCCCATACTGAGGGGGCAAAAGGCTACACCTTC

v_gene: TRBV10-3
abundance: -
j_gene: TRBJ2-1
d_gene: -
CDR3aa: CAITDWTSNEQFF
CDR3nt: TGTGCCATCACGGATTGGACCAGCAATGAGCAGTTCTTC

v_gene: TRBV20-1
abundance: few
j_gene: TRBJ1-2
d_gene: -
CDR3aa: CSAPSPGVDTF
CDR3nt: TGCAGTGCTCCCTCCCCCGGGGTTGACACCTTC

v_gene: TRBV5-1
abundance: many
j_gene: TRBJ2-5
d_gene: -
CDR3aa: CASSLWVGETQYF
CDR3nt: TGCGCCAGCAGCTTGTGGGTTGGAGAGACCCAGTACTTC

v_gene: TRBV4-2
abundance: few
j_gene: TRBJ2-5
d_gene: TRBD2
CDR3aa: CASSQVGTSGVWNF
CDR3nt: TGTGCCAGCAGCCAAGTCGGGACTAGCGGGGTCTGGAACTTC

v_gene: TRBV12-3/TRBV12-4
abundance: many
j_gene: TRBJ1-1
d_gene: -
CDR3aa: CASSYPAHTEAFF
CDR3nt: TGTGCCAGCAGTTACCCCGCCCACACTGAAGCTTTCTTT

v_gene: TRBV5-1
abundance: few
j_gene: TRBJ1-1
d_gene: -
CDR3aa: CASSLISGDTEAFF
CDR3nt: TGCGCCAGCAGCTTGATATCGGGGGACACTGAAGCTTTCTTT

v_gene: TRBV10-1
abundance: -
j_gene: TRBJ1-1
d_gene: TRBD1
CDR3aa: CASRIQGGRRQAFF
CDR3nt: TGCGCCAGCAGGATTCAGGGGGGTCGGCGCCAAGCTTTCTTT

v_gene: TRBV28
abundance: few
j_gene: TRBJ1-5
d_gene: -
CDR3aa: CASSLFLENQPQHF
CDR3nt: TGTGCCAGCAGTTTATTCTTGGAGAATCAGCCCCAGCATTTT

v_gene: TRBV29-1
abundance: many
j_gene: TRBJ2-1
d_gene: TRBD1
CDR3aa: CSGIGQGVYEQFF
CDR3nt: TGCAGCGGCATTGGACAGGGAGTTTATGAGCAGTTCTTC

v_gene: TRBV7-9
abundance: many
j_gene: TRBJ2-2
d_gene: -
CDR3aa: CASSFLVNTGELFF
CDR3nt: TGTGCCAGCAGCTTTTTGGTGAACACCGGGGAGCTGTTTTTT

v_gene: TRBV6-5
abundance: many
j_gene: TRBJ2-7
d_gene: -
CDR3aa: CASGNPYKAYEQYF
CDR3nt: TGTGCCAGCGGCAATCCGTATAAGGCCTACGAGCAGTACTTC

v_gene: TRBV4-1
abundance: many
j_gene: TRBJ2-5
d_gene: -
CDR3aa: CASSQDWHGQYRQETQYF
CDR3nt: TGCGCCAGCAGCCAAGATTGGCATGGACAGTACAGGCAAGAGACCCAGTACTTC

v_gene: TRBV7-9
abundance: -
j_gene: TRBJ1-5
d_gene: TRBD1
CDR3aa: CASSDPGGPNQPQHF
CDR3nt: TGTGCCAGCAGCGACCCAGGGGGGCCCAATCAGCCCCAGCATTTT

v_gene: TRBV29-1
abundance: many
j_gene: TRBJ2-7
d_gene: TRBD2
CDR3aa: CSVEPGLAGGDYEQYF
CDR3nt: TGCAGCGTTGAGCCCGGACTAGCGGGAGGGGACTACGAGCAGTACTTC

v_gene: TRBV7-9
abundance: many
j_gene: TRBJ2-7
d_gene: -
CDR3aa: CASSWRSSYEQYF
CDR3nt: TGTGCCAGCAGCTGGAGGAGCTCCTACGAGCAGTACTTC

v_gene: TRBV7-2
abundance: many
j_gene: TRBJ2-2
d_gene: TRBD2
CDR3aa: CASSFWLAGGTGELFF
CDR3nt: TGTGCCAGCAGCTTCTGGCTAGCGGGGGGTACCGGGGAGCTGTTTTTT

v_gene: TRBV5-1
abundance: many
j_gene: TRBJ2-2
d_gene: TRBD2
CDR3aa: CASRLMTAGVTGELFF
CDR3nt: TGCGCCAGCAGGTTGATGACAGCGGGGGTCACCGGGGAGCTGTTTTTT

v_gene: TRBV7-2
abundance: many
j_gene: TRBJ1-3
d_gene: TRBD1
CDR3aa: CASSYKTGGSGNTIYF
CDR3nt: TGTGCCAGCAGCTACAAGACAGGGGGCTCTGGAAACACCATATATTTT

v_gene: TRBV4-2
abundance: few
j_gene: TRBJ2-1
d_gene: TRBD2
CDR3aa: CASSHALAGNNEQFF
CDR3nt: TGTGCCAGCAGCCACGCTCTAGCGGGGAACAATGAGCAGTTCTTC

v_gene: TRBV3-1
abundance: few
j_gene: TRBJ2-1
d_gene: TRBD2
CDR3aa: CASRARGTSGVAEQFF
CDR3nt: TGTGCCAGCAGGGCAAGGGGGACTAGCGGGGTGGCTGAGCAGTTCTTC

v_gene: TRBV5-5
abundance: -
j_gene: TRBJ1-5
d_gene: -
CDR3aa: CASSSLGRVNSNQPQHF
CDR3nt: TGTGCCAGCAGCTCCCTGGGGAGGGTGAATAGCAATCAGCCCCAGCATTTT

v_gene: TRBV13
abundance: -
j_gene: TRBJ2-1
d_gene: TRBD1
CDR3aa: CASSSWDRPNEQFF
CDR3nt: TGTGCCAGCAGCTCCTGGGACAGGCCGAATGAGCAGTTCTTC

v_gene: TRBV28
abundance: many
j_gene: TRBJ2-5
d_gene: TRBD2
CDR3aa: CASSFMGGRETQYF
CDR3nt: TGTGCCAGCAGTTTCATGGGAGGGAGGGAGACCCAGTACTTC

v_gene: TRBV15
abundance: -
j_gene: TRBJ1-1
d_gene: -
CDR3aa: CATSRSVSTEAFF
CDR3nt: TGTGCCACCAGCAGGTCAGTAAGCACTGAAGCTTTCTTT

v_gene: TRBV20-1
abundance: many
j_gene: TRBJ2-5
d_gene: -
CDR3aa: CSASGQRLRQETQYF
CDR3nt: TGCAGTGCTAGCGGACAGAGGCTCCGCCAAGAGACCCAGTACTTC

v_gene: TRBV29-1
abundance: many
j_gene: TRBJ2-1
d_gene: TRBD2
CDR3aa: CSVEWGGGALQSNEQFF
CDR3nt: TGCAGCGTTGAATGGGGCGGGGGGGCCCTCCAAAGCAATGAGCAGTTCTTC

v_gene: TRBV29-1
abundance: many
j_gene: TRBJ2-1
d_gene: -
CDR3aa: CSVEVWYNEQFF
CDR3nt: TGCAGCGTTGAAGTGTGGTACAATGAGCAGTTCTTC

v_gene: TRBV5-4
abundance: few
j_gene: TRBJ2-3
d_gene: TRBD2
CDR3aa: CASSRGLATDTQYF
CDR3nt: TGTGCCAGCAGCCGGGGACTAGCGACAGATACGCAGTATTTT

v_gene: TRBV12-3/TRBV12-4
abundance: many
j_gene: TRBJ1-4
d_gene: -
CDR3aa: CASSPHGTTSTNEKLFF
CDR3nt: TGTGCCAGCAGTCCACACGGTACAACCTCAACTAATGAAAAACTGTTTTTT

v_gene: TRBV4-1
abundance: many
j_gene: TRBJ2-7
d_gene: -
CDR3aa: CASSQVQQSHEQYF
CDR3nt: TGCGCCAGCAGCCAAGTCCAGCAGTCACACGAGCAGTACTTC